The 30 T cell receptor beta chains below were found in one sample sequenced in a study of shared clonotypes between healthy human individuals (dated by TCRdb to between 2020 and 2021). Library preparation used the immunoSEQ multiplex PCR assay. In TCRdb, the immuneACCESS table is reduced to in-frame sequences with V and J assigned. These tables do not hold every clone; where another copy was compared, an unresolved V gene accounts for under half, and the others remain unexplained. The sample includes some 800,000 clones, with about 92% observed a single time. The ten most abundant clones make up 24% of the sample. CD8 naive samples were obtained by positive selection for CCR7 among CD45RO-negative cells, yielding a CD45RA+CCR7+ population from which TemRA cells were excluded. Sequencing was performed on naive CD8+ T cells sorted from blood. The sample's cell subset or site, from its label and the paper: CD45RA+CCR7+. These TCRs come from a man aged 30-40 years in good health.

The CDR3 DNA follows: TGCAGCGCCGGGACAGGGGCTTTCTTT. Its protein is CSAGTGAFF. The chain is built from TRBV29-1 and TRBJ1-1, with 9 bases identical to TRBD1. The CDR3 spans 9 residues. J was trimmed by 11 bases and V by 7 bases; bases with no gene match: 2. The germline CDR1 and CDR2 sequences are SQVTM and ANQGSEA.

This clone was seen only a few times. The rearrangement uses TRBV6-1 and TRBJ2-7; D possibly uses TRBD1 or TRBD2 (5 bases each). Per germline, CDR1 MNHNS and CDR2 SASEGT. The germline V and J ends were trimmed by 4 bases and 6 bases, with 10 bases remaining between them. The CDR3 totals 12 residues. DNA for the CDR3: TGTGCCAGCAGTGGGGACGGTCTCGAGCAGTACTTC. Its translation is CASSGDGLEQYF.

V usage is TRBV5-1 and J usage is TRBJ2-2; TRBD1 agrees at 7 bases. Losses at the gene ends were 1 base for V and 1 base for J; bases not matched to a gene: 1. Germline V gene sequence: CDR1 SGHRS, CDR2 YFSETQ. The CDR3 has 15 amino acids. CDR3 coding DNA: TGCGCCAGCAGCTTGTGGACAGGGAACACCGGGGAGCTGTTTTTT. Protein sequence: CASSLWTGNTGELFF.

Written as DNA, the CDR3 is TGTGCCAGCAGTCCCCCCAGACCCCTCTACGAGCAGTACTTC. Translated, it gives CASSPPRPLYEQYF. The V call is TRBV28, the J call TRBJ2-7; D is ambiguous. The CDR3 runs to 14 residues. CDR1 is MDHEN and CDR2 is SYDVKM in the germline V gene. V lost 5 bases and J 3 bases, leaving 14 bases between the germline ends.

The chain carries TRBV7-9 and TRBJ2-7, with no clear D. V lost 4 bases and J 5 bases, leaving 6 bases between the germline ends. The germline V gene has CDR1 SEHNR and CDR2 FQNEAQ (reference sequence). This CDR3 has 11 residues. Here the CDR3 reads CASSYTDEQYF. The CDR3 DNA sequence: TGTGCCAGCAGCTACACAGACGAGCAGTACTTC.

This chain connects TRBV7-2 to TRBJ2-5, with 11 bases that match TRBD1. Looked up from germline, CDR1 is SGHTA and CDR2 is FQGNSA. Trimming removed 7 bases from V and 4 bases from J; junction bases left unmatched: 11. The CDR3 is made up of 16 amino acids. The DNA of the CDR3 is TGTGCCAGCACCTTCGGGGAAGGGACAGGGGGAGAGACCCAGTACTTC. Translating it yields CASTFGEGTGGETQYF. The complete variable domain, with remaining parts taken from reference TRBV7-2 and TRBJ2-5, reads GAGVSQSPSNKVTEKGKDVELRCDPISGHTALYWYRQSLGQGLEFLIYFQGNSAPDKSGLPSDRFSAERTGGSVSTLTIQRTQQEDSAVYLCASTFGEGTGGETQYFGPGTRLLVL.

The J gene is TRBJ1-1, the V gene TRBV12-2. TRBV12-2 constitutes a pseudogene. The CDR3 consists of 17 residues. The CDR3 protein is CASRKYEGRSMNTEAFF. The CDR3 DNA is TGTGCAAGTCGCAAGTACGAGGGAAGGTCCATGAACACTGAAGCTTTCTTT.

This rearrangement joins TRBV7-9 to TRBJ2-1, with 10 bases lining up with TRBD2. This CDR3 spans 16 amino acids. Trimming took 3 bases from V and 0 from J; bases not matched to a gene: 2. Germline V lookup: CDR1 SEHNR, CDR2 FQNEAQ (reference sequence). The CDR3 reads CASSFSGRYSYNEQFF. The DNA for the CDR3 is TGTGCCAGCAGCTTTAGCGGGAGGTACTCCTACAATGAGCAGTTCTTC.

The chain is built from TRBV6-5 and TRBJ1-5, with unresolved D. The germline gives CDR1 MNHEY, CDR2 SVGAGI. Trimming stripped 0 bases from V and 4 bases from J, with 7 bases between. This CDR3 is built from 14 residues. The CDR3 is CASSYSDGNQPQHF. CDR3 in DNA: TGTGCCAGCAGTTACTCGGACGGGAATCAGCCCCAGCATTTT.

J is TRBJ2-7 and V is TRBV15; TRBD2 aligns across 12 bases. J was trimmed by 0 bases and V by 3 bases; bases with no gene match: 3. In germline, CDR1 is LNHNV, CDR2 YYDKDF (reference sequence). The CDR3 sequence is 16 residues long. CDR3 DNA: TGTGCCACCAGCAGGGGACTAGCGGGTAGCTCCTACGAGCAGTACTTC. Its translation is CATSRGLAGSSYEQYF.

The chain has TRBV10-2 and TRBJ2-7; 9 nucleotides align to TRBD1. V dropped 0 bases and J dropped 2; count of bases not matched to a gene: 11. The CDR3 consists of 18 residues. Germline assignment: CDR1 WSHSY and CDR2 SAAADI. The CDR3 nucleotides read TGCGCCAGCAGTGAGTCGAAACGACAGGGGGTACCAACCTACGAGCAGTACTTC. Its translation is CASSESKRQGVPTYEQYF.

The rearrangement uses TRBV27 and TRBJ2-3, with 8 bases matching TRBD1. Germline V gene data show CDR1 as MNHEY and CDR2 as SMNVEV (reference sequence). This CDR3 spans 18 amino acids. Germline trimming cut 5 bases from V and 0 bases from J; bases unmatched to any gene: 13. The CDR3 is CASSPDGTGYSSTDTQYF. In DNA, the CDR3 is TGTGCCAGCAGTCCAGACGGGACAGGTTATTCTAGCACAGATACGCAGTATTTT.

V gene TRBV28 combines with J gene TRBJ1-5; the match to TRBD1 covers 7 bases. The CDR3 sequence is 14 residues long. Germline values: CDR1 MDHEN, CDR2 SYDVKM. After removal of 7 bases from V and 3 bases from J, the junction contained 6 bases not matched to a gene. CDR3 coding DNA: TGTGCCAGCATCATGACAGGGTCCAATCAGCCCCAGCATTTT. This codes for CASIMTGSNQPQHF.

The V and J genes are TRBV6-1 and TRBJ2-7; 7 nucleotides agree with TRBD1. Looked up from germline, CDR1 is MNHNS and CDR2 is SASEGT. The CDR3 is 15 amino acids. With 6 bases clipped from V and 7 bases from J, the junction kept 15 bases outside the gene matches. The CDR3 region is CASSSGTGVSREQYF. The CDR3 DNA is TGTGCCAGCAGCTCGGGTACAGGGGTTTCTCGGGAGCAGTACTTC.

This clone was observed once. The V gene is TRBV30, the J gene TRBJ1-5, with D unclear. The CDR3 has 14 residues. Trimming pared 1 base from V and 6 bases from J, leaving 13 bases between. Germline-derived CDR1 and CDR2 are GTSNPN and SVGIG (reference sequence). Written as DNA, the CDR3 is TGTGCCTGGAGTGCCCAGCGGGGTCGTCAGCCCCAGCATTTT. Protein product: CAWSAQRGRQPQHF.

The chain's CDR3 is CASISGGNRYEQYF. In DNA form, the CDR3 reads TGTGCCAGCATTAGTGGCGGGAATCGATACGAGCAGTACTTC. The chain recombines TRBV27 with TRBJ2-7; D may be TRBD2 (6 bases). Deletions cut 7 bases from V and 4 bases from J, with 17 bases between. The CDR3 length is 14 residues. Per germline, CDR1 MNHEY and CDR2 SMNVEV (reference sequence).

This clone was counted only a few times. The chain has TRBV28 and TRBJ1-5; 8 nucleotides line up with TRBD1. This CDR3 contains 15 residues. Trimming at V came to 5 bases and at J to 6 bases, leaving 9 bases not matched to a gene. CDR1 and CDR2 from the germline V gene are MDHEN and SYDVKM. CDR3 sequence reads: CASSVSGQGGQPQHF. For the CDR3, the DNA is TGTGCCAGCAGTGTATCCGGACAGGGTGGTCAGCCCCAGCATTTT. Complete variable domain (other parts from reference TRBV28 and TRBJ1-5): DVKVTQSSRYLVKRTGEKVFLECVQDMDHENMFWYRQDPGLGLRLIYFSYDVKMKEKGDIPEGYSVSREKKERFSLILESASTNQTSMYLCASSVSGQGGQPQHFGDGTRLSIL.

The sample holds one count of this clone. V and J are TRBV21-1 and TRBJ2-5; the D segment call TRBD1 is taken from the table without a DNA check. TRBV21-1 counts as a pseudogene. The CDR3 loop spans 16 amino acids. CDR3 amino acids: CASRDRGPRVRETQYF. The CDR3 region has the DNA TGTGCCAGCAGGGACAGGGGGCCCCGGGTCAGGGAGACCCAGTACTTC.

CDR3 coding DNA: TGCGCCAGCAGCTGGACCGGGACAGGGGTAGGAAGCGACTATGGCTACACCTTC. It is translated as CASSWTGTGVGSDYGYTF. The chain has TRBV5-1 and TRBJ1-2; 10 bases are a match to TRBD1. The J segment lost 3 bases and the V segment lost 3 bases, leaving 14 bases of the junction unmatched. The CDR3 has 18 residues. CDR1 SGHRS and CDR2 YFSETQ come from the germline V gene.

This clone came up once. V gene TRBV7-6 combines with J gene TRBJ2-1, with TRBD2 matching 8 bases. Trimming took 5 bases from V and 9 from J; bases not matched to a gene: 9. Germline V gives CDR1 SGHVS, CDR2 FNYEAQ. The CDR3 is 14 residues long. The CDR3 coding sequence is TGTGCCAGCAGCCCCATCCCCGGGGGGGGTGAGCAGTTCTTC. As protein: CASSPIPGGGEQFF.

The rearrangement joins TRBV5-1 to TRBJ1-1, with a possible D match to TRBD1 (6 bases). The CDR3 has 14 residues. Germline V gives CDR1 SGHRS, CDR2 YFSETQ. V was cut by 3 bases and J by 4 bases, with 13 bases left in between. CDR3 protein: CASSSKGVSTEAFF. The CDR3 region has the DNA TGCGCCAGCAGCTCAAAGGGGGTATCCACTGAAGCTTTCTTT.

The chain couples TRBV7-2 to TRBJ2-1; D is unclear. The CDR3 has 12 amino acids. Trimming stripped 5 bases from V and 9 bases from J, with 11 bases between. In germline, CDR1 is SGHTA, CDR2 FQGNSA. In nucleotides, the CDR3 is TGTGCCAGCAGCGGCAGGATACTTGAGCAGTTCTTC. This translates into CASSGRILEQFF.

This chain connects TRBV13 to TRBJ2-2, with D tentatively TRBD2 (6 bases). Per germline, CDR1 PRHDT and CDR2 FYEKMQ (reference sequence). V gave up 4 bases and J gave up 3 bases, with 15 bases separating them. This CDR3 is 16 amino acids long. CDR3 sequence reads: CASSSDGTSYTGELFF. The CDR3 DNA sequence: TGTGCCAGCAGCTCCGACGGGACTTCTTACACCGGGGAGCTGTTTTTT.

In nucleotides, the CDR3 is TGTGCCAGCAGTTTATTTGGGGCAAACAATGAGCAGTTCTTC. Translation: CASSLFGANNEQFF. V and J are TRBV27 and TRBJ2-1; possibly TRBD1 for D (5 bases). Trimming took 1 base from V and 5 from J, leaving 9 bases between them. Germline V gives CDR1 MNHEY, CDR2 SMNVEV (reference sequence). CDR3 size: 14 residues.

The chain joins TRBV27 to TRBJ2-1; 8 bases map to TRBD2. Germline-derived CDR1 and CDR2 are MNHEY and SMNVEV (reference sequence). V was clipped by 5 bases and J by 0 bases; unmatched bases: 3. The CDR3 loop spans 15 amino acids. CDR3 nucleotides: TGTGCCAGCAGTGCCCGGGAGGGCTCCTACAATGAGCAGTTCTTC. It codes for CASSAREGSYNEQFF.

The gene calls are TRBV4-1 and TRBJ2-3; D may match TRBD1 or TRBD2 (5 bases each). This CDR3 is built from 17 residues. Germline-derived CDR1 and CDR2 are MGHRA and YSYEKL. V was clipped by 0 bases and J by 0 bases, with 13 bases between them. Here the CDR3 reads CASSQDPPRGSTDTQYF. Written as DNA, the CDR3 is TGCGCCAGCAGCCAAGATCCTCCGAGGGGAAGCACAGATACGCAGTATTTT.

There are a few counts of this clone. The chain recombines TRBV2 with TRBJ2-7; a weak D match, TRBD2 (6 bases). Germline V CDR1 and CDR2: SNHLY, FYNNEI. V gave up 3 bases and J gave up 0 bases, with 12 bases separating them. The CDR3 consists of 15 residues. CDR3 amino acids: CASSDSLAASYEQYF. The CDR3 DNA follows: TGTGCCAGCAGTGATTCACTAGCCGCCTCCTACGAGCAGTACTTC.

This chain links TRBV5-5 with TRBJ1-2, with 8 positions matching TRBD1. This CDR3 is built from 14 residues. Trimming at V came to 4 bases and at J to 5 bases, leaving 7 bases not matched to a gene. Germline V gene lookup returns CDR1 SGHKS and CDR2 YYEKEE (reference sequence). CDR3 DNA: TGTGCCAGCAGCCACAGGGGGTACGGGTATGGCTACACCTTC. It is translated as CASSHRGYGYGYTF.

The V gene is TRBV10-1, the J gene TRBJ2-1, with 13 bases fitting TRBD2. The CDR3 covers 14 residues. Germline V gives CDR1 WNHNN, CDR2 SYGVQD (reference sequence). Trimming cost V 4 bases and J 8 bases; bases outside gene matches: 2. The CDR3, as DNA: TGCGCCAGCAGTGGACTAGCGGGAGGTTATGAGCAGTTCTTC. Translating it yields CASSGLAGGYEQFF.

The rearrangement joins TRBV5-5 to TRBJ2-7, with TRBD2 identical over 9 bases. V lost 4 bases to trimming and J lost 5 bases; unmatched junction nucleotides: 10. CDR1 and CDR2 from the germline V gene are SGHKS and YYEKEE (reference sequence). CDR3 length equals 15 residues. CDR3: CASSLSGLALDEQYF. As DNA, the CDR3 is TGTGCCAGCAGCCTTAGCGGACTAGCGCTAGACGAGCAGTACTTC.